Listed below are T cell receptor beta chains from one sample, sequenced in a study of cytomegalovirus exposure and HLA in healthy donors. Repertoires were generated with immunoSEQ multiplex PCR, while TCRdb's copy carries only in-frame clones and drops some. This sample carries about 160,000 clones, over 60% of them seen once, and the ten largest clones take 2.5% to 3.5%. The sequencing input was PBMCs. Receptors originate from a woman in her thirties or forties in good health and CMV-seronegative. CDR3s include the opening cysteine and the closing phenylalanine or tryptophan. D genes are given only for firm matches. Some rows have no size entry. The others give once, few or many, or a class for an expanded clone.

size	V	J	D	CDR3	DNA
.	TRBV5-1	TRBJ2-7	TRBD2	CASSLGGGRSYEQYF	TGCGCCAGCAGCTTGGGGGGGGGAAGGTCCTACGAGCAGTACTTC
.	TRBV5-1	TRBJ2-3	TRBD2	CASSRASGGSTDTQYF	TGCGCCAGCAGCCGCGCTAGCGGGGGGAGCACAGATACGCAGTATTTT
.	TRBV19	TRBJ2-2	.	CASSIVATGELFF	TGTGCCAGTAGTATTGTAGCTACCGGGGAGCTGTTTTTT
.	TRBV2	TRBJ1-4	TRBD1	CASKVGTENEKLFF	TGTGCCAGCAAAGTCGGGACAGAAAATGAAAAACTGTTTTTT
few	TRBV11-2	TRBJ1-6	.	CASSLEGHDNSPLHF	TGTGCCAGCAGCTTAGAGGGACACGATAATTCACCCCTCCACTTT
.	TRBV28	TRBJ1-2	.	CASSSGQNYGYTF	TGTGCCAGCAGTTCAGGACAGAACTATGGCTACACCTTC
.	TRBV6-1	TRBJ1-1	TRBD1	CASQRQGPAKAFF	TGTGCCAGCCAGAGACAGGGGCCCGCTAAAGCTTTCTTT
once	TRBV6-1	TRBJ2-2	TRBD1	CASSRIRTGSGELFF	TGTGCCAGCAGCCGGATAAGGACAGGGTCCGGGGAGCTGTTTTTT
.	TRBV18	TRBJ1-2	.	CASSRDHRVSAANYGYTF	TGTGCCAGCTCACGAGACCACCGGGTCTCCGCCGCTAACTATGGCTACACCTTC
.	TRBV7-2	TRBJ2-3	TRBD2	CASSLGLAAGTDTQYF	TGTGCCAGCAGCTTAGGTCTAGCGGCGGGCACAGATACGCAGTATTTT
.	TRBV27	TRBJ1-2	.	CASRLRTRRDYGYTF	TGTGCCAGCCGGCTGAGGACTAGAAGGGACTATGGCTACACCTTC
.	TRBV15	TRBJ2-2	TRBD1	CATSRGRTGDRTEELFF	TGTGCCACCAGCAGAGGAAGGACAGGGGACCGAACCGAGGAGCTGTTTTTT
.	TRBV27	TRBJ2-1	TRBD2	CASTIYGGSKYNEQFF	TGTGCCAGCACCATATACGGGGGGAGTAAGTACAATGAGCAGTTCTTC
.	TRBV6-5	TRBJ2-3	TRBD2	CASSSSGGARNTQYF	TGTGCCAGCAGCAGTAGCGGGGGGGCCCGAAATACGCAGTATTTT
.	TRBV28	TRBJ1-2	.	CASRAERGYTF	TGTGCCAGCAGGGCCGAAAGAGGCTACACCTTC
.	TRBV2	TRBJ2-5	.	CASTPGGGKGETQYF	TGTGCCAGCACCCCAGGGGGAGGAAAGGGGGAGACCCAGTACTTC
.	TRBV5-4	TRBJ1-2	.	CASSQGTHSPYGYTF	TGTGCCAGCAGCCAAGGGACACATTCTCCCTATGGCTACACCTTC
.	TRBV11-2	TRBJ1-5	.	CASSPRVPNQPQHF	TGTGCCAGCAGCCCCAGGGTTCCCAATCAGCCCCAGCATTTT
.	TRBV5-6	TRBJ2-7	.	CASSLWAGGRYEQYF	TGTGCCAGCAGCTTGTGGGCAGGTGGCAGGTACGAGCAGTACTTC
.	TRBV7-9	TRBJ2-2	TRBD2	CASSLRTRWTGELFF	TGTGCCAGCAGCTTGAGGACTAGATGGACCGGGGAGCTGTTTTTT
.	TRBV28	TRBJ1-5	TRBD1	CASSPRPGTGRVFSNQPQHF	TGTGCCAGCAGTCCCCGGCCCGGGACAGGGAGGGTTTTTAGCAATCAGCCCCAGCATTTT
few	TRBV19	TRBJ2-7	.	CASQTTGTSYEQYF	TGTGCCAGCCAAACTACAGGGACCTCCTACGAGCAGTACTTC
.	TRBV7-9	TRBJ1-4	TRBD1	CASSLIRARGDEKLFF	TGTGCCAGCAGCTTAATAAGGGCCAGGGGGGATGAAAAACTGTTTTTT
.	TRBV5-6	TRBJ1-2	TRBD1	CASSFGTDNNYGYTF	TGTGCCAGCAGCTTTGGGACAGACAATAACTATGGCTACACCTTC
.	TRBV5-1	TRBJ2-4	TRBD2	CASSLQGPGGDIQYF	TGCGCCAGCAGCTTACAAGGGCCCGGGGGGGACATTCAGTACTTC
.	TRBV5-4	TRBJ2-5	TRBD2	CASSDGGENPRETQYF	TGTGCCAGCAGCGACGGGGGGGAAAACCCCAGAGAGACCCAGTACTTC
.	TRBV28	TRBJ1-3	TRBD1	CASSSGGGGNTIYF	TGTGCCAGCAGTTCAGGGGGAGGTGGAAACACCATATATTTT
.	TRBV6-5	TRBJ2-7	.	CASAISGGGPYEQYF	TGTGCCAGCGCCATTTCGGGGGGCGGTCCGTACGAGCAGTACTTC
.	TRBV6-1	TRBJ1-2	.	CASSEVGRYGYTF	TGTGCCAGCAGCGAAGTGGGCCGCTATGGCTACACCTTC
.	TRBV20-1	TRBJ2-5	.	CSRGKLETQYF	TGCAGTCGAGGGAAGTTGGAGACCCAGTACTTC
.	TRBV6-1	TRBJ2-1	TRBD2	CASSALLAGGRNEQFF	TGTGCCAGCAGTGCCCTACTAGCGGGGGGCCGTAATGAGCAGTTCTTC
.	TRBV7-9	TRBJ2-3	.	CASSSLGNTQYF	TGTGCCAGCAGCTCGCTAGGTAATACGCAGTATTTT
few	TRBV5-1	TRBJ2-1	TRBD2	CASSRTSGGNFNEQFF	TGCGCCAGCAGCAGGACTAGCGGGGGCAACTTCAATGAGCAGTTCTTC
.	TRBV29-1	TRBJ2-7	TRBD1	CSAGDRESYEQYF	TGCAGCGCCGGAGACAGGGAAAGCTACGAGCAGTACTTC
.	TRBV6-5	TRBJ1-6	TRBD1	CASSYGTGSSPLHF	TGTGCCAGCAGTTACGGGACAGGGAGTTCACCCCTCCACTTT
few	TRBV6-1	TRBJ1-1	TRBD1	CASRSTGGTEAFF	TGTGCCAGCAGATCGACAGGGGGCACTGAAGCTTTCTTT
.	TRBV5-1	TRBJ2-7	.	CASSFEGVGSYEQYF	TGCGCCAGCAGCTTTGAGGGGGTGGGCTCCTACGAGCAGTACTTC
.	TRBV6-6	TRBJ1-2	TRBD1	CASSYGTEMKGYTF	TGTGCCAGCAGTTACGGGACAGAAATGAAGGGCTACACCTTC
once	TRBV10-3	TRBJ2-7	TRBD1	CAISAARTGYEQYF	TGTGCCATCAGTGCTGCTCGGACAGGGTACGAGCAGTACTTC
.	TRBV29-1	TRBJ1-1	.	CSVGGKMNTEAFF	TGCAGCGTTGGCGGCAAGATGAACACTGAAGCTTTCTTT
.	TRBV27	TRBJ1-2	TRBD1	CASSIYSGTGEDYGYTF	TGTGCCAGCTCTATTTATTCCGGGACAGGGGAAGACTATGGCTACACCTTC
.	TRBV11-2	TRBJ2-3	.	CASSFVSGAGDPLDTQYF	TGTGCCAGCAGCTTTGTGAGTGGGGCAGGCGATCCTTTGGATACGCAGTATTTT
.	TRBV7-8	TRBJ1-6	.	CASSLPLYNSPLHF	TGTGCCAGCAGCTTACCCCTCTATAATTCACCCCTCCACTTT
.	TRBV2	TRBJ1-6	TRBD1	CASLGQGVSPLHF	TGTGCCAGTTTGGGACAGGGGGTCTCACCCCTCCACTTT
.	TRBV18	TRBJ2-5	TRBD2	CASSRTSSDMYQETQYF	TGTGCCAGCTCACGGACTAGCTCTGATATGTACCAAGAGACCCAGTACTTC
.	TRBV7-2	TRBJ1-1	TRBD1	CASSRGQMNTEAFF	TGTGCCAGCAGCCGGGGACAGATGAACACTGAAGCTTTCTTT
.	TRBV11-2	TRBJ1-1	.	CASSLNQGEAFF	TGTGCCAGCAGCCTGAACCAGGGAGAAGCTTTCTTT
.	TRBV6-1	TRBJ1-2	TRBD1	CASNTGQPDGYTF	TGTGCCAGCAACACGGGACAGCCCGATGGCTACACCTTC
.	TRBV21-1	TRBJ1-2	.	CASSKGGGRGEYGYTF	TGTGCCAGCAGCAAAGGGGGAGGAAGGGGAGAATATGGCTACACCTTC
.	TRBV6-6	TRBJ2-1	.	CASSYPLLARHEQFF	TGTGCCAGCAGTTATCCCCTCCTAGCGCGTCATGAGCAGTTCTTC
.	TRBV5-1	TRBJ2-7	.	CASSLAVGGFYEQYF	TGCGCCAGCAGCTTGGCGGTTGGGGGCTTTTACGAGCAGTACTTC
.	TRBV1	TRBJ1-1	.	CTSSQKPRTPAMNTEAFF	TGCACCAGCAGTCAGAAGCCCAGGACACCGGCCATGAACACTGAAGCTTTCTTT
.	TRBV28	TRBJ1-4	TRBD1	CASSPSGTGDYEKLFF	TGTGCCAGCAGTCCCTCCGGGACAGGGGATTATGAAAAACTGTTTTTT
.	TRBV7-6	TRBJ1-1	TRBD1	CASSLGFDREETEAFF	TGTGCCAGCAGCTTAGGTTTCGACAGGGAGGAAACTGAAGCTTTCTTT
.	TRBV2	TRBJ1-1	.	CASSELQALTAFF	TGTGCCAGCAGTGAGTTACAGGCTCTGACGGCTTTCTTT
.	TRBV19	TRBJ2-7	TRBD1	CAIIGGWDEQYF	TGTGCCATTATAGGGGGCTGGGACGAGCAGTACTTC
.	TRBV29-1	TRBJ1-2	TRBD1	CSVGGGTANYGYTF	TGCAGCGTTGGCGGAGGGACAGCTAACTATGGCTACACCTTC
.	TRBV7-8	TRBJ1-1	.	CASSDWTVKNTEAFF	TGTGCCAGCAGCGACTGGACAGTTAAGAACACTGAAGCTTTCTTT